This is a list of T cell receptor beta chains from one sample in a study of PD-1 blockade in mismatch repair-deficient tumors. Sequencing used immunoSEQ multiplex PCR; TCRdb keeps in-frame clones, though not all of them. The sample holds 75,000 to 85,000 clones, around 85% seen once. The source was peripheral blood, collected 12 weeks after starting pembrolizumab. These receptors came from an adult with mismatch repair-deficient cancer. The CDR3 runs from the conserved cysteine through the conserved F or W.

TRBV27 | CASSFGRDTEAFF
TRBV6-6 | CASSYSKSGAYGYTF
TRBV7-2 | CASSSRGGNQPQHF
TRBV7-8 | CASSLGARTDTQYF
TRBV5-1 | CASSLWASANEQYF
TRBV2 | CASRTDGQPQHF
TRBV19 | CASSTMARGGTGNTIYF
TRBV7-2 | CASSLMGTDTQYF
TRBV6-5 | CASSNRGRGTEAFF
TRBV27 | CASSLSTSGRGEQFF